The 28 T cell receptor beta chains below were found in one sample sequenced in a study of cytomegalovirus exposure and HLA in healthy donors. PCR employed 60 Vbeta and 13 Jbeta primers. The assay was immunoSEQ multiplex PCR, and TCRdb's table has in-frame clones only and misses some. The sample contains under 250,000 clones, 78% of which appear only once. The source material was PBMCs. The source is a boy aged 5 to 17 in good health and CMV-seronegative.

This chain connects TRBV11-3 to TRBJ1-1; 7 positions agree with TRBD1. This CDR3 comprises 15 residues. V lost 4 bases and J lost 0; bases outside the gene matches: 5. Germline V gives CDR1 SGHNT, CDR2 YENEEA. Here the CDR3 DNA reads TGTGCCAGCAGCTCCCGGGACAGCTTGAACACTGAAGCTTTCTTT. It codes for CASSSRDSLNTEAFF.

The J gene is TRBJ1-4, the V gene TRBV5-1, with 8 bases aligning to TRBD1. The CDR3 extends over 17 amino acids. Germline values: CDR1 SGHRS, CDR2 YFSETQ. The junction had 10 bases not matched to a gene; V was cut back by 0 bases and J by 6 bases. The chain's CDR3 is CASSLGSWGTGDEKLFF. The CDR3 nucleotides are TGCGCCAGCAGCTTGGGTAGTTGGGGGACAGGCGATGAAAAACTGTTTTTT.

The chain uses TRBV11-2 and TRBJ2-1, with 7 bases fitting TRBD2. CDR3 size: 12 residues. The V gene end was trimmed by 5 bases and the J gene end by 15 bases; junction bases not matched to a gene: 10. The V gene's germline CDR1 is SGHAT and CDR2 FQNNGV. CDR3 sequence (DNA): TGTGCCAGCAGCGAAAGACTAGCTCCCATGTTCTTC. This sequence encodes CASSERLAPMFF.

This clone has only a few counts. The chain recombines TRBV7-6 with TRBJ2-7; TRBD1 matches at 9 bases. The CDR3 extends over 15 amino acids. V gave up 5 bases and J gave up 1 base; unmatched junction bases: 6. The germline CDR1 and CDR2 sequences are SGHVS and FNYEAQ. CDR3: CASSVGQGPSYEQYF. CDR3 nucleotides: TGTGCCAGCAGCGTGGGACAGGGACCTTCCTACGAGCAGTACTTC.

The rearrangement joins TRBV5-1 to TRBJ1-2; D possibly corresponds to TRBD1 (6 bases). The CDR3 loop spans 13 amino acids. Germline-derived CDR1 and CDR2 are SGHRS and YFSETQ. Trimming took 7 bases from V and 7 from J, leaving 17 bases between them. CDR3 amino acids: CASERTGQPGYTF. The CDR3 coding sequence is TGCGCCAGCGAAAGGACGGGACAACCTGGCTACACCTTC.

CDR3 sequence: CASSYRRQHTGELFF. CDR3 bases: TGTGCCAGCAGTTACAGGCGGCAGCACACCGGGGAGCTGTTTTTT. This chain uses TRBV6-5 with TRBJ2-2, with D uncertain. Germline values: CDR1 MNHEY, CDR2 SVGAGI. V gave up 2 bases and J gave up 3 bases, with 10 bases separating them. This CDR3 contains 15 residues.

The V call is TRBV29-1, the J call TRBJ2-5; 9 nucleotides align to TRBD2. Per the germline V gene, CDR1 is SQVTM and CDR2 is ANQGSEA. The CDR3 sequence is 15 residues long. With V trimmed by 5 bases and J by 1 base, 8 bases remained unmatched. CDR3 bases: TGCAGCGTTCTAACCGGGACTAGCCTCCAAGAGACCCAGTACTTC. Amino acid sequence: CSVLTGTSLQETQYF.

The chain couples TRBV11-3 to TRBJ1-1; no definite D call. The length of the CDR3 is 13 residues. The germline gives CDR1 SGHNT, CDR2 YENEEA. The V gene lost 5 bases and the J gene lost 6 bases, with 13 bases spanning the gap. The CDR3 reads CASSLLGRSEAFF. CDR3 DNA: TGTGCCAGCAGCCTCCTCGGGAGATCTGAAGCTTTCTTT.

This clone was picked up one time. In DNA, the CDR3 is TGTGCCAGCAGTGAAGGGAGCAGCCCCACAGATACGCAGTATTTT. It is translated as CASSEGSSPTDTQYF. V gene TRBV6-1 combines with J gene TRBJ2-3; D gene uncertain. This CDR3 contains 15 residues. CDR1 and CDR2 from the germline V gene are MNHNS and SASEGT. The V gene lost 1 base and the J gene lost 2 bases, with 10 bases spanning the gap.

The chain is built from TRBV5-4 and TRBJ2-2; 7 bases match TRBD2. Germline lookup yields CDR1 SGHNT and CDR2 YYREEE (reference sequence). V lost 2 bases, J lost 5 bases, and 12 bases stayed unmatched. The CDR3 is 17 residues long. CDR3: CASSFRVAGFLTGELFF. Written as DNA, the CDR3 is TGTGCCAGCAGCTTTCGGGTAGCGGGTTTTCTGACCGGGGAGCTGTTTTTT. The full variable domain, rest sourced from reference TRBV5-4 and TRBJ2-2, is ETGVTQSPTHLIKTRGQQVTLRCSSQSGHNTVSWYQQALGQGPQFIFQYYREEENGRGNFPPRFSGLQFPNYSSELNVNALELDDSALYLCASSFRVAGFLTGELFFGEGSRLTVL.

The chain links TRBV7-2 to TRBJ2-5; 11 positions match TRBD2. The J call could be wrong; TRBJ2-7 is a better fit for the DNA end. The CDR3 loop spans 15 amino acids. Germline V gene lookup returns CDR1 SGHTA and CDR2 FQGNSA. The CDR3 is CASSLETSGRYEQYF. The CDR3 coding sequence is TGTGCCAGCAGCTTGGAAACTAGCGGGAGATACGAGCAGTACTTC.

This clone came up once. Here the CDR3 DNA reads TGTGCCACCTTAGCGGGAACAGGTCACGAGCAGTACTTC. This encodes CATLAGTGHEQYF. V and J are TRBV10-3 and TRBJ2-7, with 8 bases matching TRBD2. This CDR3 has 13 amino acids. Germline loops: CDR1 ENHRY, CDR2 SYGVKD. Trimming took 10 bases from V and 5 from J; bases not matched to a gene: 10.

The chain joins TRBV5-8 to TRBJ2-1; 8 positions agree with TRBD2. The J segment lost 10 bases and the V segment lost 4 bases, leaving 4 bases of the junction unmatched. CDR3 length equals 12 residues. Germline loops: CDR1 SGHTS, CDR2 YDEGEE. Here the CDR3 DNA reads TGTGCCAGCAGCCCCGGGAGGGGGGAGCAGTTCTTC. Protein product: CASSPGRGEQFF.

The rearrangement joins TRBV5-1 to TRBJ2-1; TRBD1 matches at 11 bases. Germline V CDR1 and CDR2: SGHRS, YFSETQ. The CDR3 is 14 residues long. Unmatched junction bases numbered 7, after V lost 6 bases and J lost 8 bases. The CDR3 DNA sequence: TGCGCCAGCACGGACAGGGGGCGCGTTCATGAGCAGTTCTTC. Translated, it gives CASTDRGRVHEQFF.

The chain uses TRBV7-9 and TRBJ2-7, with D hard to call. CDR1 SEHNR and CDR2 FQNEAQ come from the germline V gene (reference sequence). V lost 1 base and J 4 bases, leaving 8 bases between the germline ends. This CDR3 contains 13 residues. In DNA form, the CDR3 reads TGTGCCAGCAGCTTAGAATTCCTTTACGAGCAGTACTTC. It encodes CASSLEFLYEQYF.

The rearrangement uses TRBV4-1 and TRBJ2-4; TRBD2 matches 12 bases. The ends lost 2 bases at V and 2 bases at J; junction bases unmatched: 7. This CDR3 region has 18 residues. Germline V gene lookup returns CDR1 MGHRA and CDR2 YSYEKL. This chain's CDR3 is CASSQPLLAGGTKNIQYF. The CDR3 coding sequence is TGCGCCAGCAGCCAACCCTTACTAGCGGGGGGTACCAAAAACATTCAGTACTTC.

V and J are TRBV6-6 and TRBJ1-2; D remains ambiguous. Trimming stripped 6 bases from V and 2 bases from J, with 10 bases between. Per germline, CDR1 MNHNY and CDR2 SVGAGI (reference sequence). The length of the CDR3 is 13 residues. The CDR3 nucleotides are TGTGCCAGCAGCCCCACACAGAACTATGGCTACACCTTC. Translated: CASSPTQNYGYTF.

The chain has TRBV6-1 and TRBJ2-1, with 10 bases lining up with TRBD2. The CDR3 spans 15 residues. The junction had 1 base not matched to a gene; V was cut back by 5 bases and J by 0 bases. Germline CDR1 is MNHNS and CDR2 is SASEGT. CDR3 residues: CASSPSGSSYNEQFF. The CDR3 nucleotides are TGTGCCAGCAGTCCTAGCGGGAGCTCCTACAATGAGCAGTTCTTC.

The CDR3: CASRRGAGTSQETQYF. DNA for the CDR3: TGCGCCAGCAGAAGAGGGGCAGGGACTTCCCAAGAGACCCAGTACTTC. This chain joins TRBV5-1 and TRBJ2-5; maybe TRBD2 (6 bases). The germline V gene has CDR1 SGHRS and CDR2 YFSETQ. This CDR3 spans 16 amino acids. The V gene lost 5 bases and the J gene lost 1 base, with 18 bases spanning the gap.

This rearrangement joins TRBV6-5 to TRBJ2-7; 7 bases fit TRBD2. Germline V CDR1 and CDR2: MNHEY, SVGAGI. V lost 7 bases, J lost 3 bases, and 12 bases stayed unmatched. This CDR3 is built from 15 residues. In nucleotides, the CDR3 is TGTGCCAGCACGGGGGGTAGCCATTATAACTACGAGCAGTACTTC. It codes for CASTGGSHYNYEQYF.

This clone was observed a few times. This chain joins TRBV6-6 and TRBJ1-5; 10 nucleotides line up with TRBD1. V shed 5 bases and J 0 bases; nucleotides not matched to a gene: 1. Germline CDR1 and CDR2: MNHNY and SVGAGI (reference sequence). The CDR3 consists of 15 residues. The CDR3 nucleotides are TGTGCCAGCAGTAGGGACAGGGGTAGCAATCAGCCCCAGCATTTT. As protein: CASSRDRGSNQPQHF.

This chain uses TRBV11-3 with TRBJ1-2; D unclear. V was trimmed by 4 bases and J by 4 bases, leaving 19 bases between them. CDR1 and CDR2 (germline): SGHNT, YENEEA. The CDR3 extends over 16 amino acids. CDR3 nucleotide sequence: TGTGCCAGCAGCTCGAAAACGACGGGTTCAAGCTATGGCTACACCTTC. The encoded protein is CASSSKTTGSSYGYTF.

The CDR3 region is CASSFGRGDEQFF. The CDR3 nucleotides read TGTGCCAGCAGCTTCGGCAGGGGAGATGAGCAGTTCTTC. This rearrangement joins TRBV5-6 to TRBJ2-1; D is perhaps TRBD1 (6 bases). Germline CDR1 is SGHDT and CDR2 is YYEEEE. V was clipped by 2 bases and J by 8 bases, with 11 bases between them. The CDR3 is 13 residues long. Full variable domain (rest looked up from reference TRBV5-6 and TRBJ2-1): DAGVTQSPTHLIKTRGQQVTLRCSPKSGHDTVSWYQQALGQGPQFIFQYYEEEERQRGNFPDRFSGHQFPNYSSELNVNALLLGDSALYLCASSFGRGDEQFFGPGTRLTVL.

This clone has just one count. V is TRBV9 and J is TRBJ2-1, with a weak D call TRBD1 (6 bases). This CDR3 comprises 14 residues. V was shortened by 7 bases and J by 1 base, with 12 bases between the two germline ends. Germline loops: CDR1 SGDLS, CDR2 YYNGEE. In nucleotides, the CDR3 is TGTGCCAGCGCTGCAGGGGTGTCCTACAATGAGCAGTTCTTC. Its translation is CASAAGVSYNEQFF.

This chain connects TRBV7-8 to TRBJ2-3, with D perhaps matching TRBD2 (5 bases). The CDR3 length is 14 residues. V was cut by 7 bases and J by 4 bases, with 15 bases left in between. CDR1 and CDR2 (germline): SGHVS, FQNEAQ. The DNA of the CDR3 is TGTGCCAGCACCAGAGGGTTATGGGCAGATACGCAGTATTTT. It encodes CASTRGLWADTQYF.

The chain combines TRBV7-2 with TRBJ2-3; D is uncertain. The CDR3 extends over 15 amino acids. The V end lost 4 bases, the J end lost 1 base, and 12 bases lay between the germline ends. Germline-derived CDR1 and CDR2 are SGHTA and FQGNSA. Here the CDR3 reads CASSSLVTGTDTQYF. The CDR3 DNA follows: TGTGCCAGCAGCTCTCTGGTAACGGGCACAGATACGCAGTATTTT.

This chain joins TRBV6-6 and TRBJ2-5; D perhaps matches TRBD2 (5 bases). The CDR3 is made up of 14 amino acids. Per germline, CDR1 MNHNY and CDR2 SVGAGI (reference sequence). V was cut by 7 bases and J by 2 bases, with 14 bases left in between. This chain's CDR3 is CASILSPGQETQYF. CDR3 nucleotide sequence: TGTGCCAGCATCCTGTCCCCGGGGCAAGAGACCCAGTACTTC.

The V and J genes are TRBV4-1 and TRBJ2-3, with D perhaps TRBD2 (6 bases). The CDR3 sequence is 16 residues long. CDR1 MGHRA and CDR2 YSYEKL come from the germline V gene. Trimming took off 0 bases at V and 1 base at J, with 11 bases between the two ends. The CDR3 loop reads CASSQDLGEGTDTQYF. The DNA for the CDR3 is TGCGCCAGCAGCCAAGATCTTGGGGAGGGCACAGATACGCAGTATTTT.